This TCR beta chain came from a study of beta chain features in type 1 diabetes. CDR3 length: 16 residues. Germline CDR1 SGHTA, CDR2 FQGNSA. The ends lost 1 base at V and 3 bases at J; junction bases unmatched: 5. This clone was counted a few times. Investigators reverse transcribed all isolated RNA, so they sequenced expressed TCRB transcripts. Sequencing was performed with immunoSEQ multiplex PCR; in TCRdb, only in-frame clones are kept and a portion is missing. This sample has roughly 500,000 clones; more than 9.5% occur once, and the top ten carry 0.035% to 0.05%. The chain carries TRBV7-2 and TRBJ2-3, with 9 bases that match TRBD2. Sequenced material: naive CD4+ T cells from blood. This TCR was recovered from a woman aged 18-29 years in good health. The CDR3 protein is CASSLGSGGKTDTQYF. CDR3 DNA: TGTGCCAGCAGCTTAGGCAGCGGGGGGAAGACAGATACGCAGTATTTT.